This TCR beta chain was sequenced during a study of blood T cell repertoires in COVID-19. Trimming left V 1 base short and J 0 bases short, with 12 bases between. The V gene's germline CDR1 is SGHTA and CDR2 FQGNSA. The CDR3 contains 16 residues. The protocol was immunoSEQ multiplex PCR, while the TCRdb copy is restricted to in-frame clones and leaves out a portion. The data show around 330,000 clones, around 89% seen once. The sample taken for sequencing was peripheral blood. The genes are TRBV7-2 and TRBJ1-1, with D perhaps matching TRBD1 (5 bases). The clonotype originates from a woman in her twenties or thirties with COVID-19, enrolled during active disease. DNA of the CDR3: TGTGCCAGCAGCTTAGTGGGGCCCTTCATGAACACTGAAGCTTTCTTT. This encodes CASSLVGPFMNTEAFF.